A single sample gave rise to the 24 T cell receptor beta chains below, sequenced in a study of blood T cell repertoires in COVID-19. Assay used: immunoSEQ multiplex PCR; TCRdb lists only in-frame clones, some missing. The sample lists 250,000 to 300,000 clones, roughly 80% occurring once. Sample: PBMCs or T cells enriched from blood (not recorded which). The receptors shown here come from a man aged 40-49 years who had been exposed to COVID-19.

The chain joins TRBV27 to TRBJ1-1, with a weak D call TRBD1 (5 bases). Trimming took 3 bases from V and 4 from J, leaving 9 bases between them. CDR1 MNHEY and CDR2 SMNVEV come from the germline V gene (reference sequence). The CDR3 contains 13 residues. CDR3: CASSLSGGTEAFF. CDR3 nucleotides: TGTGCCAGCAGTTTGTCGGGGGGCACTGAAGCTTTCTTT.

This clone was recorded a few times. The chain combines TRBV12-3 or TRBV12-4 with TRBJ1-2, with D perhaps TRBD1 (6 bases). Trimming removed 8 bases at V and 2 bases at J, with 12 bases between. This CDR3 spans 13 amino acids. The CDR3 region has the DNA TGTGCCAGCGGAGGACAGACCAACTATGGCTACACCTTC. It codes for CASGGQTNYGYTF.

The V call is TRBV7-3, the J call TRBJ2-7; possible D gene TRBD2, 7 bases. This CDR3 has 15 residues. The V end lost 6 bases, the J end lost 2 bases, and 17 bases lay between the germline ends. The germline CDR1 and CDR2 sequences are SGHTA and FQGTGA. The CDR3 coding sequence is TGTGCCAGCAGTTCACCGGGGGCGGGAGCCTACGAGCAGTACTTC. Its protein is CASSSPGAGAYEQYF.

The chain links TRBV4-1 to TRBJ1-4; 8 bases agree with TRBD1. The CDR3 has 15 amino acids. The V and J ends lost 1 base and 8 bases, in that order; junction bases with no gene match: 6. CDR1 and CDR2 from the germline V gene are MGHRA and YSYEKL. CDR3 bases: TGCGCCAGCAGCCAAGGTCAGGGGGCGGGAGAAAAACTGTTTTTT. This gives the protein CASSQGQGAGEKLFF.

The chain is built from TRBV5-1 and TRBJ1-4, with D tentatively TRBD1 (6 bases). The CDR3 consists of 15 residues. In germline, CDR1 is SGHRS, CDR2 YFSETQ. V was clipped by 5 bases and J by 4 bases, with 15 bases between them. In DNA form, the CDR3 reads TGCGCCAGCAGGGTTAGACAGGCCCTTAATGAAAAACTGTTTTTT. It codes for CASRVRQALNEKLFF.

The chain carries TRBV27 and TRBJ1-6, with no clear D. The germline CDR1 and CDR2 sequences are MNHEY and SMNVEV (reference sequence). Trimming cost V 10 bases and J 0 bases, with 16 bases left between them. This CDR3 spans 16 amino acids. The CDR3 protein is CANQKHRGSYNSPLHF. CDR3 DNA: TGTGCCAACCAAAAACATCGGGGCTCCTATAATTCACCCCTCCACTTT.

This chain connects TRBV10-3 to TRBJ1-2; TRBD1 matches at 9 bases. V shed 10 bases and J 6 bases; nucleotides not matched to a gene: 12. Germline CDR1 ENHRY, CDR2 SYGVKD. This CDR3 is built from 14 residues. CDR3 in DNA: TGTGCCACCGTAGAGAGGACAGGGGTCCATGGCTACACCTTC. Amino acids: CATVERTGVHGYTF.

V and J are TRBV20-1 and TRBJ2-2; a possible D gene is TRBD1 (6 bases). V lost 3 bases and J lost 8, with 16 bases in between. Germline CDR1 DFQATT, CDR2 SNEGSKA (reference sequence). The CDR3 extends over 14 amino acids. CDR3 DNA sequence: TGCAGTGCTAGTACCGGGACATTGGTGGGGGAGCTGTTTTTT. This encodes CSASTGTLVGELFF.

This chain connects TRBV5-1 to TRBJ1-1; 7 bases line up with TRBD1. V lost 5 bases to trimming and J lost 10 bases; unmatched junction nucleotides: 11. Germline values: CDR1 SGHRS, CDR2 YFSETQ. This CDR3 has 13 amino acids. In DNA, the CDR3 is TGCGCCAGCAGGGGGACAGAGGTATATGCAGCTTTCTTT. It yields the protein CASRGTEVYAAFF. The full variable domain, in which reference TRBV5-1 and TRBJ1-1 provide the parts outside the CDR3, is KAGVTQTPRYLIKTRGQQVTLSCSPISGHRSVSWYQQTPGQGLQFLFEYFSETQRNKGNFPGRFSGRQFSNSRSEMNVSTLELGDSALYLCASRGTEVYAAFFGQGTRLTVV.

The chain couples TRBV7-9 to TRBJ2-1; 8 nucleotides match TRBD2. J lost 8 bases, V lost 5 bases, and 17 bases had no gene match. Germline CDR1 SEHNR, CDR2 FQNEAQ (reference sequence). The CDR3 spans 17 residues. The CDR3 nucleotides read TGTGCCAGCAGCACCCAATTCGGGACTAGGGGTTTCGATGAGCAGTTCTTC. Translating gives CASSTQFGTRGFDEQFF.

The chain joins TRBV3-1 (or the pseudogene TRBV3-2) to TRBJ1-4, with D unclear. V was shortened by 4 bases and J by 8 bases, with 8 bases between the two germline ends. The CDR3 totals 12 residues. Germline V gene data show CDR1 as LGHDT and CDR2 as YNNKEL (reference sequence). CDR3 in DNA: TGTGCCAGCAGCCCGAACGAGGAAAAACTGTTTTTT. It is translated as CASSPNEEKLFF.

This clone was detected a few times. This chain connects TRBV7-9 to TRBJ2-5, with no clear D. Per germline, CDR1 SEHNR and CDR2 FQNEAQ (reference sequence). The CDR3 has 13 amino acids. Deletions cut 5 bases from V and 4 bases from J, with 11 bases between. For the CDR3, the DNA is TGTGCCAGCAGCCCCGACTTGATAGAGACCCAGTACTTC. It translates to CASSPDLIETQYF.

The J gene is TRBJ1-1, the V gene TRBV7-2, with 7 positions matching TRBD1. This CDR3 is built from 14 residues. Trimming cost V 2 bases and J 4 bases; bases outside gene matches: 4. The V gene's germline CDR1 is SGHTA and CDR2 FQGNSA. In DNA, the CDR3 is TGTGCCAGCAGCTTAACAGGGGATAGCACTGAAGCTTTCTTT. This gives the protein CASSLTGDSTEAFF.

The V call is TRBV6-5, the J call TRBJ2-1, with 11 bases that match TRBD2. J gave up 10 bases and V 7 bases, and 12 bases lay outside the gene matches. The germline CDR1 and CDR2 sequences are MNHEY and SVGAGI. This CDR3 comprises 15 residues. CDR3 sequence: CASIFYSGRAGEQFF. In DNA, the CDR3 is TGTGCCAGCATTTTTTATAGCGGGAGGGCAGGGGAGCAGTTCTTC.

The rearrangement uses TRBV9 and TRBJ1-5; no definite D call. This CDR3 has 15 amino acids. Germline V gene lookup returns CDR1 SGDLS and CDR2 YYNGEE. With 0 bases removed from V and 0 bases from J, the gap between germline ends came to 7 bases. In DNA form, the CDR3 reads TGTGCCAGCAGCGTAGAGCCAGGTAGCAATCAGCCCCAGCATTTT. Translated, it gives CASSVEPGSNQPQHF.

In DNA, the CDR3 is TGTGCCAGCAGTGAAGGGCCACTAGCGGGAGATGGGGTCGGGGAGCTGTTTTTT. As protein: CASSEGPLAGDGVGELFF. The chain links TRBV2 to TRBJ2-2; the match to TRBD2 covers 11 bases. Germline values: CDR1 SNHLY, CDR2 FYNNEI. V lost 1 base, J lost 7 bases, and 11 bases stayed unmatched. The CDR3 is 18 amino acids.

The chain is built from TRBV19 and TRBJ1-5, with D possibly TRBD1 on 6 matching bases. This CDR3 contains 15 residues. From germline, CDR1 is LNHDA and CDR2 SQIVND (reference sequence). The ends were cut back, 2 bases at V and 6 bases at J, with 14 bases in the middle. Here the CDR3 DNA reads TGTGCCAGTAGTATATCACAGGGTAGACGTCAGCCCCAGCATTTT. It codes for CASSISQGRRQPQHF.

V and J are TRBV4-1 and TRBJ1-5; tentatively, D is TRBD1 (5 bases). Trimming pared 1 base from V and 3 bases from J, leaving 10 bases between. This CDR3 region has 15 residues. Germline values: CDR1 MGHRA, CDR2 YSYEKL. The CDR3 is CASSQATDFNQPQHF. DNA for the CDR3: TGCGCCAGCAGCCAAGCGACAGACTTCAATCAGCCCCAGCATTTT.

The chain combines TRBV10-2 with TRBJ2-3; 12 nucleotides align to TRBD2. This CDR3 has 15 residues. Germline V gene sequence: CDR1 WSHSY, CDR2 SAAADI. After removal of 4 bases from V and 2 bases from J, the junction contained 1 base not matched to a gene. As DNA, the CDR3 is TGCGCCAGCAGTGGGACTAGCGGGACCACAGATACGCAGTATTTT. Protein product: CASSGTSGTTDTQYF.

The gene calls are TRBV19 and TRBJ2-5; 8 nucleotides align to TRBD1. The CDR3 runs 16 residues. From germline, CDR1 is LNHDA and CDR2 SQIVND (reference sequence). With 5 bases clipped from V and 5 bases from J, the junction kept 13 bases outside the gene matches. CDR3 sequence: CASSALLRGRGETQYF. In DNA, the CDR3 is TGTGCCAGTAGTGCCCTACTCAGGGGGCGCGGGGAGACCCAGTACTTC.

This clone has just a few counts. The chain has TRBV19 and TRBJ2-1; 8 bases align to TRBD2. The CDR3 spans 16 residues. The junction had 5 bases not matched to a gene; V was cut back by 2 bases and J by 2 bases. Germline V gene lookup returns CDR1 LNHDA and CDR2 SQIVND (reference sequence). CDR3 loop: CASSINPAGAYNEQFF. The CDR3, as DNA: TGTGCCAGTAGTATAAACCCAGCGGGAGCCTACAATGAGCAGTTCTTC.

This chain connects TRBV7-2 to TRBJ1-1; unclear D gene. CDR3 length: 13 amino acids. The V end was cut by 6 bases, the J end by 1 base, with 9 bases between. Germline V gene data show CDR1 as SGHTA and CDR2 as FQGNSA. The CDR3 region has the DNA TGTGCCAGCAGGGGGAGAAGGAACACTGAAGCTTTCTTT. Protein product: CASRGRRNTEAFF.

This clone was counted only a few times. The chain carries TRBV25-1 and TRBJ1-2; a weak D match, TRBD1 (6 bases). The CDR3 has 14 residues. The V gene's germline CDR1 is MGHDK and CDR2 SYGVNS. V lost 1 base, J lost 8 bases, and 14 bases lay in between. As DNA, the CDR3 is TGTGCCAGCAGTGAATGGGCGGGGGCAGGAGGCTACACCTTC. The encoded protein is CASSEWAGAGGYTF.

This chain connects TRBV19 to TRBJ2-7; D might be TRBD1 (6 bases). The V end was cut by 2 bases, the J end by 7 bases, with 15 bases between. The CDR3 length is 14 residues. The germline CDR1 and CDR2 sequences are LNHDA and SQIVND (reference sequence). The CDR3 loop is CASSITGSQGEQYF. CDR3 nucleotide sequence: TGTGCCAGTAGTATAACCGGCTCCCAGGGGGAGCAGTACTTC.